Included here is one T cell receptor beta chain sequence, with context. Amplification used 60 Vbeta primers and 13 Jbeta primers. Sequencing was performed with immunoSEQ multiplex PCR; in TCRdb, only in-frame clones are kept and a portion is missing. The sample holds approximately 190,000 clones, over 70% seen once. CDR1 is SGHRS and CDR2 is YFSETQ in the germline V gene. CDR3 length: 13 residues. Unmatched junction bases numbered 7, after V lost 4 bases and J lost 6 bases. The sample originates from a study of cytomegalovirus exposure and HLA in healthy donors. The sample was PBMCs. The chain recombines TRBV5-1 with TRBJ2-7; 7 nucleotides line up with TRBD1. The receptor was derived from a man aged 25-45 years in good health and CMV-seronegative. CDR3 DNA sequence: TGCGCCAGCAGCCCCCTGGCAGGGGGCGAGCAGTACTTC. Translating gives CASSPLAGGEQYF.